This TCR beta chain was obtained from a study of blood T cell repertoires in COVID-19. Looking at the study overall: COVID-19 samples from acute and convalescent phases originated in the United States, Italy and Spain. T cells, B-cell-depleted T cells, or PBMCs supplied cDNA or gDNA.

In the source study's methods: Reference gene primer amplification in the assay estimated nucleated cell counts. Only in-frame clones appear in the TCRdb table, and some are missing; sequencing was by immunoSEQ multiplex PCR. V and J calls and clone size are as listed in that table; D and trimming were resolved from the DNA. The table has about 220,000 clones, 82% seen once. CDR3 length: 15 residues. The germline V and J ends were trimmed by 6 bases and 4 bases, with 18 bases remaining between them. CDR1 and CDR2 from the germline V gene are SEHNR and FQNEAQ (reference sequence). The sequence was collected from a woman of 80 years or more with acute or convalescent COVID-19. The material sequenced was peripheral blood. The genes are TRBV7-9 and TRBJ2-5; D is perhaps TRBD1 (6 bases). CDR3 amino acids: CASSTRGDKGETQYF. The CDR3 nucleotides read TGTGCCAGCAGTACTCGTGGGGACAAGGGAGAGACCCAGTACTTC. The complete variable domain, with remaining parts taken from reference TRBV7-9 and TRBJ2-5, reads DTGVSQNPRHKITKRGQNVTFRCDPISEHNRLYWYRQTLGQGPEFLTYFQNEAQLEKSRLLSDRFSAERPKGSFSTLEIQRTEQGDSAMYLCASSTRGDKGETQYFGPGTRLLVL.